The present T cell receptor (beta chain) was sequenced within a study of blood T cells in healthy people across ages. With a J-beta primer mix and a sample-barcoded 5' primer, a second PCR ran roughly 6 to 12 cycles. Each cDNA molecule, via a template-switch adaptor with 12 random nucleotides, was tagged. TCRdb reprocessed the 5' RACE reads with MiXCR, giving one entry per CDR3 protein. The sample has roughly 560,000 distinct CDR3 sequences; around 24% are singletons. Peripheral blood, roughly 9.3 milliliters per donor, was collected. This clonotype was observed a few times. This sample was also put to use in a study of T cells of mothers and their children.

The sequence derives from a boy between 10 and 17 years old in good health. Sequenced material: blood.

The CDR3 DNA follows: TGCAGCGTTGAAGACATTGTCAATGAGCAGTTCTTC. As protein: CSVEDIVNEQFF. The chain links TRBV29-1 to TRBJ2-1; D not resolved. CDR3 length: 12 amino acids. Germline V gives CDR1 SQVTM, CDR2 ANQGSEA. The V and J ends lost 0 bases and 6 bases respectively, with 6 bases between them.